The T cell receptor (beta chain) under discussion was sequenced for a study of blood T cell repertoires in COVID-19. Methods used by the authors: By means of reference gene primer amplification, nucleated cell counts were estimated. Only in-frame clones appear in the TCRdb table, and some are missing; sequencing was by immunoSEQ multiplex PCR. V and J calls and clone size are given by that table; D and trimming were obtained from the DNA. The sample holds 150,000 to 250,000 clones, roughly four fifths seen once. All enrollees were about 18 to 90 years old and from under 25 US areas. Self-reported history from a screening survey and questionnaire set each donor's cohort. The study counted Cohort 3 donors as recovered given two negative PCRs, clearance, or symptom resolution. This sequence originates from a man between 40 and 49 years old who had recovered from COVID-19. Sequenced material: PBMCs or T cells enriched from blood (not recorded which).

The CDR3 DNA reads TGTGCCTGGAGTCCAGGGGGCCCTGACTATGGCTACACCTTC. It codes for CAWSPGGPDYGYTF. The chain uses TRBV30 and TRBJ1-2; 8 positions agree with TRBD1. V lost 2 bases and J lost 3; bases outside the gene matches: 5. The germline CDR1 and CDR2 sequences are GTSNPN and SVGIG (reference sequence). This CDR3 region has 14 residues.